The sequence of this T cell receptor beta chain was determined in a study of T cell repertoires in cytomegalovirus infection. Study results and limitations: It was HLA-C-restricted CMV-specific TCR beta clonotypes that dominated the response ex vivo.

Trimming left V 1 base short and J 3 bases short, with 13 bases between. Germline lookup yields CDR1 LNHNV and CDR2 YYDKDF (reference sequence). CDR3 length equals 16 residues. TCRdb reanalysed the reads using MiXCR and keeps one entry per CDR3 protein. The sample has under 350,000 distinct CDR3 sequences, about 20% seen once; the top ten hold approximately 19%. This clonotype showed up just a few times. Its antigen is currently unknown. The receptor's source is a human donor in good health (CMV status not recorded). Some clones in this sample may be carry-over from other donors' samples. V usage is TRBV15 and J usage is TRBJ2-1; D might be TRBD2 (6 bases). The sample here was cultured PBMCs, taken from culture after CMV antigen stimulation. CDR3 DNA: TGTGCCACCAGCAGAGCGGGAGCCGGCATCTACAATGAGCAGTTCTTC. Protein product: CATSRAGAGIYNEQFF.